Listed here are 20 T cell receptor beta chains from one sample, sequenced in a study of T cells in Graves' hyperthyroidism and ophthalmopathy. RNA transcripts gave rise to amplified TCR beta CDR3 regions. Initially, a first-round RT-PCR of the TCR CDR3 employed the HTBI primer set. MiXCR, applied by TCRdb to the multiplex PCR reads, yields one record per CDR3 protein. This sample has about 210,000 distinct CDR3 sequences, with over 15% found just once. The specimen sequenced was blood. Receptors were obtained from a man in his fifties with Graves' hyperthyroidism.

In this sample, this clonotype turned up many times. This chain uses TRBV7-6 with TRBJ2-3, with D uncertain. With 2 bases removed from V and 2 bases from J, the gap between germline ends came to 11 bases. This CDR3 spans 15 amino acids. Germline V lookup: CDR1 SGHVS, CDR2 FNYEAQ. CDR3 coding DNA: TGTGCCAGCAGCTTATCGAACCAGATCACAGATACGCAGTATTTT. Its translation is CASSLSNQITDTQYF.

This clonotype was counted many times. V usage is TRBV2 and J usage is TRBJ2-3; 9 nucleotides match TRBD2. The V and J ends lost 6 bases and 5 bases, in that order; junction bases with no gene match: 21. The CDR3 is made up of 19 amino acids. CDR1 and CDR2 from the germline V gene are SNHLY and FYNNEI. As DNA, the CDR3 is TGTGCCAGCAGCCACTATCCCCACGGGGCGGGAGGGGCGTTAGATACGCAGTATTTT. Its protein product is CASSHYPHGAGGALDTQYF.

This clonotype was seen repeatedly, ten times or more. V and J are TRBV5-1 and TRBJ1-2; the match to TRBD1 covers 7 bases. Germline-derived CDR1 and CDR2 are SGHRS and YFSETQ. CDR3 length: 14 amino acids. V lost 5 bases, J lost 3 bases, and 7 bases stayed unmatched. The CDR3, as DNA: TGCGCCAGCAGACCACAACAGGGGTACTATGGCTACACCTTC. Its translation: CASRPQQGYYGYTF. Full variable domain (missing parts from reference TRBV5-1 and TRBJ1-2): KAGVTQTPRYLIKTRGQQVTLSCSPISGHRSVSWYQQTPGQGLQFLFEYFSETQRNKGNFPGRFSGRQFSNSRSEMNVSTLELGDSALYLCASRPQQGYYGYTFGSGTRLTVV.

This clonotype occurred many times. The rearrangement uses TRBV28 and TRBJ2-2, with TRBD2 identical over 11 bases. V lost 5 bases to trimming and J lost 0 bases; unmatched junction nucleotides: 8. The CDR3 sequence is 18 residues long. Germline V CDR1 and CDR2: MDHEN, SYDVKM. CDR3 bases: TGTGCCAGCAGTCCATGGGGGACTAGCGGACCGAACACCGGGGAGCTGTTTTTT. Translating it yields CASSPWGTSGPNTGELFF.

This clonotype was counted ten times or more. V gene TRBV6-2 or TRBV6-3 combines with J gene TRBJ2-3; D unclear. The CDR3 is 13 amino acids. The germline V gene encodes CDR1 MNHEY and CDR2 SVGEGT. Trimming cost V 6 bases and J 5 bases, with 12 bases left between them. CDR3 nucleotide sequence: TGTGCCAGCAGCCTCCGGCCTCTAGATACGCAGTATTTT. It is translated as CASSLRPLDTQYF.

The rearrangement links TRBV5-1 to TRBJ1-2; D is unclear. CDR3 length: 13 residues. CDR1 is SGHRS and CDR2 is YFSETQ in the germline V gene. V was clipped by 1 base and J by 6 bases, with 10 bases between them. The CDR3 DNA reads TGCGCCAGCAGCTTGAGGGCACCTGATGGCTACACCTTC. Amino acid sequence: CASSLRAPDGYTF.

This clonotype has only a few counts. This chain uses TRBV12-3 or TRBV12-4 with TRBJ2-1; 11 nucleotides agree with TRBD2. The CDR3 is 18 amino acids. After removal of 4 bases from V and 4 bases from J, the junction contained 12 bases not matched to a gene. CDR3 DNA: TGTGCCAGCAGTTCGATCCGACTAGCGGGAATTAGTTACAATGAGCAGTTCTTC. It encodes CASSSIRLAGISYNEQFF.

The rearrangement links TRBV5-1 to TRBJ2-7; 11 positions match TRBD2. CDR1 and CDR2 from the germline V gene are SGHRS and YFSETQ. The CDR3 extends over 15 amino acids. V trimming: 3 bases; J trimming: 3 bases; junction bases outside the gene matches: 5. CDR3 loop: CASSYTSGSFYEQYF. Written as DNA, the CDR3 is TGCGCCAGCAGCTATACTAGCGGGAGTTTCTACGAGCAGTACTTC.

This clonotype was counted ten times or more. This chain joins TRBV27 and TRBJ1-2; D may be TRBD1 (6 bases). Trimming shortened V by 6 bases and J by 8 bases, and 13 bases separated the two germline ends. Germline-derived CDR1 and CDR2 are MNHEY and SMNVEV (reference sequence). This CDR3 has 12 amino acids. This CDR3 is CASRSQGRGYTF. The DNA for the CDR3 is TGTGCCAGCAGGTCCCAGGGGCGGGGCTACACCTTC.

The chain employs TRBV14 and TRBJ2-5; D is undetermined. Germline V gene lookup returns CDR1 SGHDN and CDR2 FVKESK. V was trimmed by 0 bases and J by 2 bases, leaving 10 bases between them. The length of the CDR3 is 15 residues. As DNA, the CDR3 is TGTGCCAGCAGCCAAGATGTGGCAGGACAAGAGACCCAGTACTTC. It yields the protein CASSQDVAGQETQYF.

This clonotype was counted a few times. The rearrangement uses TRBV12-3 or TRBV12-4 and TRBJ2-5, with D unclear. This CDR3 is built from 11 residues. V lost 5 bases, J lost 3 bases, and 4 bases lay in between. CDR3 protein: CASSIEETQYF. In DNA form, the CDR3 reads TGTGCCAGCAGTATAGAAGAGACCCAGTACTTC.

This clonotype has a count of ten or more. DNA for the CDR3: TGTGCCAGCGTGACTAGCGGACCCTACGAGCAGTACTTC. Its translation is CASVTSGPYEQYF. The J gene is TRBJ2-7, the V gene TRBV28, with 9 bases that match TRBD2. The CDR3 sequence is 13 residues long. With V trimmed by 8 bases and J by 2 bases, 4 bases remained unmatched. Germline CDR1 is MDHEN and CDR2 is SYDVKM.

The gene calls are TRBV5-1 and TRBJ2-2, with 9 positions matching TRBD1. CDR1 and CDR2 from the germline V gene are SGHRS and YFSETQ. The CDR3 runs to 15 residues. V lost 0 bases and J lost 7; bases outside the gene matches: 4. The CDR3 spells CASSLGDRVHGELFF. The CDR3, as DNA: TGCGCCAGCAGCTTGGGGGACAGGGTACACGGGGAGCTGTTTTTT.

This clonotype was recorded at least ten times. The chain is built from TRBV3-1 and TRBJ2-7; either TRBD1 or TRBD2 may supply D (5 bases each). In germline, CDR1 is LGHDT, CDR2 YNNKEL (reference sequence). V was cut by 4 bases and J by 9 bases, with 19 bases left in between. CDR3 length: 14 residues. The chain's CDR3 is CASSLDGRDAGQYF. The CDR3, as DNA: TGTGCCAGCAGCCTGGACGGACGGGACGCAGGGCAGTACTTC.

This sequence joins TRBV6-1 and TRBJ1-1; unclear D gene. From germline, CDR1 is MNHNS and CDR2 SASEGT. The CDR3 length is 14 residues. Trimming took off 5 bases at V and 0 bases at J, with 10 bases between the two ends. CDR3 in amino acids: CASSRPGMNTEAFF. CDR3 DNA: TGTGCCAGCAGTCGACCCGGGATGAACACTGAAGCTTTCTTT.

This clonotype was detected a few times. DNA of the CDR3: TGTGCCAGCAGCTTGAATACAGGGGGCAATCAGCCCCAGCATTTT. It codes for CASSLNTGGNQPQHF. The genes are TRBV11-2 and TRBJ1-5; 7 nucleotides match TRBD1. Germline trimming cut 3 bases from V and 2 bases from J; bases unmatched to any gene: 4. Per germline, CDR1 SGHAT and CDR2 FQNNGV. The CDR3 consists of 15 residues.

This clonotype was picked up a small number of times. Here the CDR3 reads CATSDSERTGGADTQYF. CDR3 bases: TGTGCCACCAGTGATTCGGAAAGGACAGGGGGGGCAGATACGCAGTATTTT. The chain is built from TRBV24-1 and TRBJ2-3, with 10 nucleotides matching TRBD1. CDR3 size: 17 residues. In germline, CDR1 is KGHDR, CDR2 SFDVKD. Trimming removed 2 bases from V and 4 bases from J; junction bases left unmatched: 8.

In this sample, this clonotype turned up many times. V and J are TRBV5-1 and TRBJ1-1; 10 nucleotides align to TRBD1. The CDR3 sequence is 14 residues long. The J segment lost 1 base and the V segment lost 4 bases, leaving 1 base of the junction unmatched. CDR1 is SGHRS, CDR2 YFSETQ, per germline. CDR3 nucleotide sequence: TGCGCCAGCAGCCGGGACAGGGGGAACACTGAAGCTTTCTTT. Translating it yields CASSRDRGNTEAFF.

V is TRBV5-1 and J is TRBJ2-2; the match to TRBD2 covers 10 bases. The length of the CDR3 is 15 residues. With 4 bases clipped from V and 4 bases from J, the junction kept 4 bases outside the gene matches. CDR1 is SGHRS and CDR2 is YFSETQ in the germline V gene. The CDR3 is CASSKREGGTGELFF. The CDR3 DNA reads TGCGCCAGCAGCAAGCGGGAGGGTGGCACCGGGGAGCTGTTTTTT. The full variable domain, with the rest looked up from reference TRBV5-1 and TRBJ2-2, is KAGVTQTPRYLIKTRGQQVTLSCSPISGHRSVSWYQQTPGQGLQFLFEYFSETQRNKGNFPGRFSGRQFSNSRSEMNVSTLELGDSALYLCASSKREGGTGELFFGEGSRLTVL.

This clonotype occurred a few times. J is TRBJ1-2 and V is TRBV4-3, with TRBD1 as a possible D gene (6 bases). The CDR3 contains 15 residues. V dropped 0 bases and J dropped 7 bases, with 15 bases sitting between them. Germline CDR1 and CDR2: LGHNA and YSLEER. For the CDR3, the DNA is TGCGCCAGCAGCCAAGATGCAGGGGTAGGTGGTGGCTACACCTTC. Protein sequence: CASSQDAGVGGGYTF.